This record covers a single TCR beta chain. Its antigen is not known. The sample comes from a study of cytomegalovirus exposure and HLA in healthy donors. A multiplex PCR was run with 60 Vbeta primers and 13 Jbeta primers. TCRdb's copy holds only in-frame clones and misses some; the assay was immunoSEQ multiplex PCR. The sample lists 110,000 to 150,000 clones, 84% occurring once. Points from the study as a whole: Per a prior analysis, the majority of TCR beta V segments were productive roughly 87% or roughly 30% of the time. There were some V segments, including TRBV6-2 and TRBV6-3, excluded as indistinguishable.

In germline, CDR1 is MNHNY, CDR2 SVGAGI (reference sequence). With 7 bases clipped from V and 3 bases from J, the junction kept 8 bases outside the gene matches. The CDR3 totals 14 residues. Sequencing was carried out using PBMCs. The origin of this receptor is a boy aged 2-15 years in good health and CMV-seronegative. V and J are TRBV6-6 and TRBJ2-7, with 8 bases matching TRBD1. The CDR3 nucleotides are TGTGCCAGCACCGACAGGGGTAGTAACTACGAGCAGTACTTC. Amino acid sequence: CASTDRGSNYEQYF.